This TCR beta chain was documented in a study of cytomegalovirus exposure and HLA in healthy donors. Findings and caveats of the study: Published work reported that the classifier diagnosed cytomegalovirus status with high specificity and sensitivity. As confirmed in vitro, a few CMV-associated chains were specific for CMV antigens. In terms of immune exposure information, only CMV serostatus was available.

On this clone itself: Its specificity is not known.

CDR1 is SNHLY, CDR2 FYNNEI, per germline. V lost 9 bases and J 2 bases, leaving 7 bases between the germline ends. The CDR3 contains 12 residues. The PCR ran on 60 Vbeta and 13 Jbeta primers. Clones were read by immunoSEQ multiplex PCR, and TCRdb kept only the in-frame ones, dropping some. The table records 40,000 to 55,000 clones, roughly four fifths of them present only once. The receptor's source is a boy aged 5-17 years in good health and CMV-seropositive. Specimen: PBMCs. The chain couples TRBV2 to TRBJ2-2; D gene ambiguous. Here the CDR3 reads CARAENTGELFF. Written as DNA, the CDR3 is TGTGCCAGGGCGGAAAACACCGGGGAGCTGTTTTTT.